This T cell receptor (beta chain) emerged from a study of blood T cell repertoires in COVID-19. Study-wide context: PBMCs, B-cell-depleted T cells, or T cells were the source of the cDNA or gDNA that made up the material.

Those enrolled, adults aged about 18 to 89 years, came from some 23 US areas. In the source study's methods: Reference gene primers were amplified, and this amplification served to estimate nucleated cell counts. Assay used: immunoSEQ multiplex PCR; TCRdb lists only in-frame clones, some missing. V and J calls and clone size come straight from that table; D and trimming were deduced from the DNA. This sample has fewer than 250,000 clones, with 85% found just once. Germline V lookup: CDR1 LGHNA, CDR2 YSLEER. The CDR3 has 15 residues. V lost 2 bases and J lost 6, with 16 bases in between. The receptor comes from a woman aged 45-65 years with acute COVID-19. The chain employs TRBV4-3 and TRBJ1-2, with D perhaps matching TRBD1 (5 bases). The source material was PBMCs or T cells enriched from blood (not recorded which). The DNA for the CDR3 is TGCGCCAGCAGCCAAAACCCTGGGGGGGTTAATGGCTACACCTTC. Residues: CASSQNPGGVNGYTF.